What follows describes a single T cell receptor beta chain. This CDR3 region has 15 residues. Germline V CDR1 and CDR2: KGHSH, LQKENI. Trimming removed 3 bases from V and 0 bases from J, with 12 bases in between. This entry comes from a study of shared clonotypes between healthy human individuals. Sequencing was performed with immunoSEQ multiplex PCR; in TCRdb, only in-frame clones are kept and a portion is missing. The sample records around 940,000 clones, roughly 72% being singletons. Material: memory CD4+ T cells sorted from blood. Documented subset: CD45RA-negative fraction. The chain joins TRBV18 to TRBJ2-7; no clear D. This clonotype originated in a man aged 18 to 30 in good health. The DNA for the CDR3 is TGTGCCAGCTCACCGGTGGACCAGAGCTCCTACGAGCAGTACTTC. Its protein is CASSPVDQSSYEQYF. The complete variable domain, with remaining parts taken from reference TRBV18 and TRBJ2-7, reads NAGVMQNPRHLVRRRGQEARLRCSPMKGHSHVYWYRQLPEEGLKFMVYLQKENIIDESGMPKERFSAEFPKEGPSILRIQQVVRGDSAAYFCASSPVDQSSYEQYFGPGTRLTVT.